The clone carrying this T cell receptor (beta chain) was counted ten times or more. As yet, its antigen is unknown. The V end lost 6 bases, the J end lost 0 bases, and 15 bases lay between the germline ends. The germline V gene has CDR1 MDHEN and CDR2 SYDVKM. This CDR3 is built from 16 residues. This record belongs to a study of blood T cells in healthy people across ages. General observations from the study: Diversity was higher, and naive CD4+ cells more numerous, in long-lived donors than in aged donors.

The donors, aged 6 to 90, were healthy Caucasians from Russia. With each sample, at least 5 micrograms of total RNA were extracted. A sample-barcoded 5' primer and a J-beta primer mix were used in a second PCR of roughly 7 to 11 cycles. At least 2.5 million CDR3-containing paired-end reads were obtained per sample. Each CDR3 protein is one row after TCRdb ran MiXCR on the 5' RACE reads. The repertoire includes 600,000 or so distinct CDR3 sequences, 21% of them detected once, and 3.5% to 4% sits in the top ten. The TCR comes from a man aged 70 or older in good health. Sequenced sample: blood. V usage is TRBV28 and J usage is TRBJ2-1; no definite D call. The CDR3 DNA reads TGTGCCAGCAGCCCCAGTTGGGCCGGCTCCTACAATGAGCAGTTCTTC. Its translation: CASSPSWAGSYNEQFF.